This TCR beta chain was identified in a study of T cell responses to AZD1222 COVID-19 vaccine. Germline CDR1 reads MDHEN; CDR2 reads SYDVKM. Trimming pared 4 bases from V and 1 base from J, leaving 9 bases between. There are 14 residues in the CDR3. Data came from immunoSEQ multiplex PCR; TCRdb stores just in-frame clones and leaves some out. This table has around 84,000 clones, over 75% appearing once. About this clone: Antigen: not known.

The study, taken as a whole, reports: Baseline seropositivity characterized only a handful of AZD1222 recipients. Nearly half of spike-specific TCRs reportedly target variant regions that are unmutated in the B.1.351 and B.1.1.7 variants.

This specimen consisted of peripheral blood, obtained on day 0 of AZD1222 vaccination. The TCR sequence derives from an adult in good health. V gene TRBV28 combines with J gene TRBJ2-3, with D unresolved. For the CDR3, the DNA is TGTGCCAGCAGTTCCCCCGCGGGCACAGATACGCAGTATTTT. Protein: CASSSPAGTDTQYF.